The sequence of this T cell receptor (beta chain) was determined in a study of cytomegalovirus exposure and HLA in healthy donors. Study at large: Of about 390 genotyped donors, roughly 76% grouped in the Caucasian-associated ancestry cluster.

V lost 1 base and J lost 2, with 18 bases in between. The germline CDR1 and CDR2 sequences are SGHAT and FQNNGV. The CDR3 spans 17 residues. PCR involved 60 Vbeta and 13 Jbeta primers. Assay: immunoSEQ multiplex PCR; the TCRdb copy retains only in-frame clones and omits some. The top ten clones hold about 6.4% of a sample with 90,000 or so clones, 60% to 80% of them seen once. The sample comprised PBMCs. The J gene is TRBJ2-7, the V gene TRBV11-2, with TRBD1 as a possible D gene (6 bases). The origin of this receptor is a female donor in good health and CMV-seronegative. CDR3 sequence: CASSLGPSQGTTYEQYF. CDR3 coding DNA: TGTGCCAGCAGCTTAGGTCCAAGCCAGGGGACCACCTACGAGCAGTACTTC.